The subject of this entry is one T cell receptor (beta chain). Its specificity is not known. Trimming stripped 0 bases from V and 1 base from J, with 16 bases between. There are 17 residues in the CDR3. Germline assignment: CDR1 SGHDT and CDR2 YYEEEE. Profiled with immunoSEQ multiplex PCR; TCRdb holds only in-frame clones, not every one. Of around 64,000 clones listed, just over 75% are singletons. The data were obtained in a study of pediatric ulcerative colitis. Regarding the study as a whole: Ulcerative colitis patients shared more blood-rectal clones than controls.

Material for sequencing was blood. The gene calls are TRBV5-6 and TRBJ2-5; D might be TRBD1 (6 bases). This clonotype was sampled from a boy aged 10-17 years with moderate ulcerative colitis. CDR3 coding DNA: TGTGCCAGCAGCTTGGTGTCAGGGGCTCCTTCCCAAGAGACCCAGTACTTC. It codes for CASSLVSGAPSQETQYF. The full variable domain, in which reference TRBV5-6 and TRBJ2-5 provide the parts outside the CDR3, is DAGVTQSPTHLIKTRGQQVTLRCSPKSGHDTVSWYQQALGQGPQFIFQYYEEEERQRGNFPDRFSGHQFPNYSSELNVNALLLGDSALYLCASSLVSGAPSQETQYFGPGTRLLVL.